The clone carrying this T cell receptor beta chain was detected ten times or more. As it was prepared, the TCRbeta library received unique molecular identifiers. Each CDR3 protein is one row after TCRdb ran MiXCR on the PCR reads. The sample lists roughly 200,000 distinct CDR3 sequences, approximately 7% occurring once. The data belong to a study of T-cell reconstitution after alpha-beta-depleted transplantation in children. The V gene's germline CDR1 is SGHTA and CDR2 FQGTGA. There are 15 residues in the CDR3. The V segment lost 2 bases and the J segment 2 bases; nucleotides outside the gene matches: 3.

The chain has TRBV7-3 and TRBJ2-1; 7 nucleotides match TRBD1. The sequence was obtained from a boy under 10 years old with acute lymphoblastic leukemia, due to receive a stem cell transplant. The sample here was PBMCs, taken before TCRalphabeta/CD19-depleted stem cell transplant. CDR3 bases: TGTGCCAGCAGCTTAGAGGGGGCAACCTACAATGAGCAGTTCTTC. Amino acids: CASSLEGATYNEQFF.